Listed below are T cell receptor beta chains from one sample, sequenced in a study of cytomegalovirus exposure and HLA in healthy donors. Clones were sequenced by immunoSEQ multiplex PCR, and TCRdb holds only the in-frame ones, with some missing. The data hold about 200,000 clones, with around 76% observed a single time. Sample: PBMCs. These receptors originate from a man aged 30 to 45 in good health and CMV-seronegative. Both conserved end residues are part of each CDR3. The order of the fields is D gene, J gene, V gene, clone size, CDR3 DNA, CDR3 protein. D genes are given only for firm matches. Not all rows give a size; the values are once, few, many and, for expanded clones, a class.

>TRBD2|TRBJ2-7|TRBV14|NA
TGTGCCAGCAGCCAAGACCTAGCGGGAGTCCGCGAGCAGTACTTC
CASSQDLAGVREQYF
>TRBD1|TRBJ2-1|TRBV13|NA
TGTGCCAGCAGCCGCCCCCGGGACAGGGGGCAGTATGAGCAGTTCTTC
CASSRPRDRGQYEQFF
>NA|TRBJ1-1|TRBV27|NA
TGTGCCAGCGGAAACAGGGTACAGAACACTGAAGCTTTCTTT
CASGNRVQNTEAFF
>TRBD1|TRBJ1-1|TRBV29-1|once
TGCAGCGCCCCGGGGGGGACAGCTGAAGCTTTCTTT
CSAPGGTAEAFF
>TRBD2|TRBJ2-7|TRBV6-5|NA
TGTGCCAGCAGCTGGGGGACTAGCTCCTACGAGCAGTACTTC
CASSWGTSSYEQYF
>NA|TRBJ2-7|TRBV7-2|NA
TGTGCCAGCAGCTCCACCCCGACAGGCCGTTACGAGCAGTACTTC
CASSSTPTGRYEQYF
>NA|TRBJ1-4|TRBV1|NA
TGCACAGCCGAGACAGGGGGAGTTTCTGAGGATGAAAAACTGTTTTTT
CTAETGGVSEDEKLFF
>TRBD2|TRBJ2-7|TRBV10-2|NA
TGCGCCAGCAGTGAGTCAGGTAGCGGGAGCTACGAGCAGTACTTC
CASSESGSGSYEQYF
>TRBD2|TRBJ2-7|TRBV4-1|NA
TGCGCCAGCAGCCAAGTTCGGAACGCGGGAGGGCTTTACGAGCAGTACTTC
CASSQVRNAGGLYEQYF
>NA|TRBJ1-4|TRBV7-9|few
TGTGCCAGCAGTCGGCAGGGTAATGAAAAACTGTTTTTT
CASSRQGNEKLFF
>NA|TRBJ2-5|TRBV2|NA
TGTGCCAGCAAGTACCAAACGGGAGTTTGGGAGACCCAGTACTTC
CASKYQTGVWETQYF
>TRBD2|TRBJ2-1|TRBV28|NA
TGTGCCAGCAGGCGGAGGGGACTAGCCAATCTGAATGAGCAGTTCTTC
CASRRRGLANLNEQFF
>NA|TRBJ1-2|TRBV20-1|few
TGCAGTGCTAGAGATCCAGGAGGCTACACCTTC
CSARDPGGYTF
>TRBD2|TRBJ2-5|TRBV2|NA
TGTGCCAGCAGCAAACGACTAGCGGGAGGGGGGGAGACCCAGTACTTC
CASSKRLAGGGETQYF
>NA|TRBJ1-2|TRBV9|NA
TGTGCCAGCACTCGACTGAACTATGGCTACACCTTC
CASTRLNYGYTF
>NA|TRBJ2-2|TRBV5-4|NA
TGTGCCAGCAGCACGCGGGACAGAGGCCCGTCGGTGGAGCTGTTTTTT
CASSTRDRGPSVELFF
>NA|TRBJ2-7|TRBV5-4|NA
TGTGCCAGCAGCTTGGCAGGGGTCCTGAGCTCCTACGAGCAGTACTTC
CASSLAGVLSSYEQYF
>TRBD1|TRBJ1-1|TRBV27|once
TGTGCCAGCAGTACGCAGGGGGCGCGGACTGAAGCTTTCTTT
CASSTQGARTEAFF
>NA|TRBJ2-7|TRBV5-1|NA
TGCGCCAGCAGCAATTCTAACGAGCAGTACTTC
CASSNSNEQYF
>NA|TRBJ2-7|TRBV5-1|NA
TGCGCCAGCAGCTTGGGGGGCCCCTACGAGCAGTACTTC
CASSLGGPYEQYF
>NA|TRBJ2-3|TRBV19|few
TGTGCCAGTAGTTCGACCGGGGAGGTGACAGATACGCAGTATTTT
CASSSTGEVTDTQYF
>TRBD1|TRBJ1-6|TRBV28|NA
TGTGCCAGCAGTTTAAGCAGCGGACAGGGACATTCACCCCTCCACTTT
CASSLSSGQGHSPLHF
>NA|TRBJ2-7|TRBV28|NA
TGTGCCAGCACCACATGGCGGTTAAGCTCCTACGAGCAGTACTTC
CASTTWRLSSYEQYF
>TRBD1|TRBJ2-7|TRBV28|NA
TGTGCCAGCAGTTTACAAACCGGGACAGGGGGCTACGAGCAGTACTTC
CASSLQTGTGGYEQYF
>NA|TRBJ1-2|TRBV5-6|NA
TGTGCCAGCAGCTCACCATCGGGACACCCTAACTATGGCTACACCTTC
CASSSPSGHPNYGYTF
>TRBD1|TRBJ1-2|TRBV28|once
TGTGCCAGCAGTTTATCAGGGGGACAGTCGTATGGCTACACCTTC
CASSLSGGQSYGYTF
>NA|TRBJ2-1|TRBV28|once
TGTGCCAGCAGTTTAGCGGGAAGCTACATTGTCAATGAGCAGTTCTTC
CASSLAGSYIVNEQFF
>TRBD1|TRBJ2-5|TRBV9|NA
TGTGCCAGCAGCGTAATTGGACAGGGAGAGACCCAGTACTTC
CASSVIGQGETQYF
>NA|TRBJ1-2|TRBV28|NA
TGTGCCAGCATCGCAGGGGAGTATGGCTACACCTTC
CASIAGEYGYTF
>TRBD2|TRBJ2-7|TRBV15|NA
TGTGCCACCAGCAGAGATTACCTAGCGGGAGGCTCTGGTTACGAGCAGTACTTC
CATSRDYLAGGSGYEQYF
>NA|TRBJ2-5|TRBV6-5|NA
TGTGCCAGCAGTCCTAGGAATAGTTTGTTCTGGGGGGACTTC
CASSPRNSLFWGDF
>TRBD1|TRBJ1-2|TRBV4-1|few
TGCGCCAGCAGCCACGCCCGGACAGGGAATTATGGCTACACCTTC
CASSHARTGNYGYTF
>TRBD1|TRBJ1-1|TRBV5-1|NA
TGCGCCAGCAGCATTGACAGGGGGAACACTGAAGCTTTCTTT
CASSIDRGNTEAFF
>NA|TRBJ2-1|TRBV9|few
TGTGCCAGCAGCGTAGCGGTAGGACAAAATGAGCAGTTCTTC
CASSVAVGQNEQFF
>NA|TRBJ2-5|TRBV7-3|NA
TGTGCCAGCAGCCCATTGGGAAGGGGCCTAATACAAGAGACCCAGTACTTC
CASSPLGRGLIQETQYF
>TRBD1|TRBJ2-7|TRBV5-8|NA
TGTGCCAGCAGCGTCCGGGACAGGGGGCTCTACGAGCAGTACTTC
CASSVRDRGLYEQYF
>NA|TRBJ1-5|TRBV27|NA
TGTGCCAGCAGTTTATCCCAGGGTTGGCAGCCCCAGCATTTT
CASSLSQGWQPQHF
>NA|TRBJ1-5|TRBV28|NA
TGTGCCAGCAGTTTAACAGGGCTTCGATTTAGCAATCAGCCCCAGCATTTT
CASSLTGLRFSNQPQHF
>TRBD1|TRBJ2-7|TRBV6-1|NA
TGTGCCAGCGGGTACCGGGACAGGGGGTCCTACGAGCAGTACTTC
CASGYRDRGSYEQYF
>TRBD1|TRBJ2-2|TRBV5-1|NA
TGCGCCAGCAGCGTATCAAGGACAGGCCTCACCGGGGAGCTGTTTTTT
CASSVSRTGLTGELFF
>NA|TRBJ1-5|TRBV14|NA
TGTGCCAGCAGCCAAGATGAATTCGACCGGTGGACAGAGCCCCAGCATTTT
CASSQDEFDRWTEPQHF
>NA|TRBJ2-7|TRBV6-6|NA
TGTGCCAGCAGTTACCTAGTCTCCTACGAGCAGTACTTC
CASSYLVSYEQYF
>NA|TRBJ1-5|TRBV28|NA
TGTGCCGGGGGCCTCAATCAGCCCCAGCATTTT
CAGGLNQPQHF
>TRBD1|TRBJ2-2|TRBV28|once
TGTGCCAGCAGTCCCCTTCGGGGACAGGGTAGGACCGGGGAGCTGTTTTTT
CASSPLRGQGRTGELFF
>NA|TRBJ1-2|TRBV6-6|NA
TGTGCCAGCAGTTACGAGGGGGATGGCTACACCTTC
CASSYEGDGYTF
>NA|TRBJ1-5|TRBV2|NA
TGTGCCAGCAGTGAGTTCCTAGGCAATCAGCCCCAGCATTTT
CASSEFLGNQPQHF
>TRBD1|TRBJ2-7|TRBV5-6|NA
TGTGCCAGCAGCTTCGGGACAGGGGGCGCCTTGCCCCACGAGCAGTACTTC
CASSFGTGGALPHEQYF
>NA|TRBJ2-2|TRBV5-1|few
TGCGCCAGCAGCTTCCAGGGCAGCGCGAACACCGGGGAGCTGTTTTTT
CASSFQGSANTGELFF
>TRBD1|TRBJ2-3|TRBV5-4|once
TGTGCCAGCAGCTTCGGACAGGGAAGCACAGATACGCAGTATTTT
CASSFGQGSTDTQYF
>TRBD1|TRBJ1-1|TRBV7-9|few
TGTGCCAGCAGTTCTCTACAGGGGACGAACACTGAAGCTTTCTTT
CASSSLQGTNTEAFF
>TRBD1|TRBJ2-1|TRBV6-5|NA
TGTGCCAGCAGTTGGATCCAGGGGGCGAACAATGAGCAGTTCTTC
CASSWIQGANNEQFF
>TRBD2|TRBJ2-1|TRBV5-4|few
TGTGCCAGCAGCTTTACAGCGGGAGAGAATGAGCAGTTCTTC
CASSFTAGENEQFF
>TRBD1|TRBJ2-7|TRBV6-5|NA
TGTGCCAGCAGTCAACAGGGGAACTCCTACGAGCAGTACTTC
CASSQQGNSYEQYF
>TRBD1|TRBJ2-5|TRBV29-1|NA
TGCAGCGTTGACTTGACAGGGGCGGAGACCCAGTACTTC
CSVDLTGAETQYF
>TRBD1|TRBJ1-1|TRBV18|NA
TGTGCCAGCTCACCAGGACAGGCCAAGAACACTGAAGCTTTCTTT
CASSPGQAKNTEAFF